The 30 T cell receptor beta chains listed next were all sequenced from one sample in a study of CD8 T cells in Susac syndrome. RNA in amounts of about 0.45 to 1 ug was reverse transcribed with random hexamers. TCRdb passed the immunoSEQ multiplex PCR reads through MiXCR, listing each CDR3 protein once. The profile shows roughly 200,000 distinct CDR3 sequences, more than 85% of them singletons. Sequencing input: CD4+ T cells from PBMCs. These receptors came from a human donor with Susac syndrome.

The gene calls are TRBV3-1 and TRBJ2-7; D is ambiguous. This CDR3 comprises 13 residues. Germline CDR1 and CDR2: LGHDT and YNNKEL (reference sequence). Deletions cut 5 bases from V and 0 bases from J, with 8 bases between. The CDR3 spells CASSYRHSYEQYF. DNA of the CDR3: TGTGCCAGCAGCTACAGACACTCCTACGAGCAGTACTTC.

V is TRBV10-3 and J is TRBJ1-1, with D hard to call. Trimming shortened V by 8 bases and J by 0 bases, and 7 bases separated the two germline ends. The CDR3 extends over 12 amino acids. Germline values: CDR1 ENHRY, CDR2 SYGVKD. In nucleotides, the CDR3 is TGTGCCATCGGGCGGATGAACACTGAAGCTTTCTTT. This translates into CAIGRMNTEAFF.

The chain is built from TRBV5-4 and TRBJ2-5; 8 bases fit TRBD1. The CDR3 sequence is 16 residues long. Germline trimming cut 4 bases from V and 1 base from J; bases unmatched to any gene: 9. In germline, CDR1 is SGHNT, CDR2 YYREEE (reference sequence). The CDR3 loop is CASSLGQGESQETQYF. CDR3 in DNA: TGTGCCAGCAGCCTCGGACAGGGTGAGAGCCAAGAGACCCAGTACTTC.

The chain carries TRBV5-6 and TRBJ2-7; the D gene is possibly TRBD2 (5 bases). Trimming took 0 bases from V and 5 from J, leaving 12 bases between them. Germline CDR1 is SGHDT and CDR2 is YYEEEE. The CDR3 runs to 14 residues. CDR3 region: CASSLDGETDEQYF. The CDR3 coding sequence is TGTGCCAGCAGCTTGGACGGGGAAACCGACGAGCAGTACTTC.

The V gene is TRBV20-1, the J gene TRBJ1-4; a possible D gene is TRBD1 (6 bases). Germline CDR1 and CDR2: DFQATT and SNEGSKA (reference sequence). The CDR3 consists of 14 residues. V dropped 3 bases and J dropped 7 bases, with 15 bases sitting between them. The CDR3 sequence is CSASRVRGPEKLFF. The CDR3 DNA sequence: TGCAGTGCTAGTCGAGTCCGGGGGCCTGAAAAACTGTTTTTT.

The chain has TRBV28 and TRBJ2-7; D is unresolved. Trimming cost V 3 bases and J 7 bases, with 7 bases left between them. Per the germline V gene, CDR1 is MDHEN and CDR2 is SYDVKM. The CDR3 runs 11 residues. The DNA for the CDR3 is TGTGCCAGCAGTTTGACTTCGGAGCAGTACTTC. Protein: CASSLTSEQYF. Full variable domain (remainder filled in from reference TRBV28 and TRBJ2-7): DVKVTQSSRYLVKRTGEKVFLECVQDMDHENMFWYRQDPGLGLRLIYFSYDVKMKEKGDIPEGYSVSREKKERFSLILESASTNQTSMYLCASSLTSEQYFGPGTRLTVT.

For the CDR3, the DNA is TGTGCCAGCAGTTTTACGGAGCCCCCCGAGACCCAGTACTTC. It codes for CASSFTEPPETQYF. The gene calls are TRBV12-3 or TRBV12-4 and TRBJ2-5, with D uncertain. The CDR3 extends over 14 amino acids. Trimming removed 3 bases from V and 5 bases from J, with 13 bases in between.

V is TRBV11-2 and J is TRBJ1-5; weak D call: TRBD1 (5 bases). Germline CDR1 reads SGHAT; CDR2 reads FQNNGV. Trimming pared 0 bases from V and 8 bases from J, leaving 11 bases between. This CDR3 has 14 amino acids. CDR3 protein: CASSLDEGRKPQHF. In DNA form, the CDR3 reads TGTGCCAGCAGCTTAGATGAGGGGAGGAAGCCCCAGCATTTT.

The rearrangement uses TRBV3-1 and TRBJ2-1; D possibly corresponds to TRBD1 (5 bases). There are 16 residues in the CDR3. CDR1 is LGHDT, CDR2 YNNKEL, per germline (reference sequence). The germline V and J ends were trimmed by 1 base and 0 bases, with 10 bases remaining between them. The CDR3 here is CASSQVSGNSYNEQFF. CDR3 in DNA: TGTGCCAGCAGCCAAGTTTCAGGGAACTCCTACAATGAGCAGTTCTTC.

This sequence joins TRBV12-3 or TRBV12-4 and TRBJ1-1; D is ambiguous. CDR3 length: 16 residues. V dropped 6 bases and J dropped 1 base, with 18 bases sitting between them. The CDR3 is CASSPSKVGQNTEAFF. As DNA, the CDR3 is TGTGCCAGCAGCCCGAGTAAGGTAGGGCAGAACACTGAAGCTTTCTTT.

V is TRBV10-2 and J is TRBJ2-3, with TRBD2 as a possible D gene (5 bases). V lost 5 bases and J 6 bases, leaving 12 bases between the germline ends. CDR3 length equals 13 residues. In germline, CDR1 is WSHSY, CDR2 SAAADI. The CDR3 sequence: CASSRGQFDTQYF. CDR3 nucleotides: TGCGCCAGCAGTCGGGGTCAATTCGATACGCAGTATTTT.

The genes are TRBV20-1 and TRBJ2-1; 12 bases are a match to TRBD2. This CDR3 region has 16 residues. The junction had 8 bases not matched to a gene; V was cut back by 2 bases and J by 6 bases. The germline V gene has CDR1 DFQATT and CDR2 SNEGSKA (reference sequence). DNA for the CDR3: TGCAGTGCTAGACAATATCTAGCGGGGGGGCCCAATGAGCAGTTCTTC. Its protein is CSARQYLAGGPNEQFF.

V gene TRBV20-1 combines with J gene TRBJ2-5, with TRBD2 matching over 8 bases. The CDR3 is made up of 14 amino acids. Germline-derived CDR1 and CDR2 are DFQATT and SNEGSKA (reference sequence). V gave up 7 bases and J gave up 5 bases; unmatched junction bases: 12. CDR3: CSGIGSGTGETQYF. CDR3 nucleotide sequence: TGCAGTGGAATAGGTAGCGGGACGGGGGAGACCCAGTACTTC.

The V and J genes are TRBV3-1 and TRBJ2-1; tentative D call: TRBD2 (6 bases). The CDR3 covers 15 residues. Trimming left V 1 base short and J 8 bases short, with 15 bases between. Germline V gene lookup returns CDR1 LGHDT and CDR2 YNNKEL (reference sequence). The CDR3 sequence is CASSQAVGRRDEQFF. CDR3 bases: TGTGCCAGCAGCCAAGCCGTCGGGAGACGGGATGAGCAGTTCTTC.

The chain uses TRBV12-5 and TRBJ2-1; D is perhaps TRBD2 (5 bases). The ends were cut back, 7 bases at V and 8 bases at J, with 12 bases in the middle. Germline lookup yields CDR1 LGHNT and CDR2 FRNRAP. The CDR3 has 12 residues. Written as DNA, the CDR3 is TGTGCTAGTGTCACTAAGAGGGATGAGCAGTTCTTC. It specifies CASVTKRDEQFF. Full variable domain (rest looked up from reference TRBV12-5 and TRBJ2-1): DARVTQTPRHKVTEMGQEVTMRCQPILGHNTVFWYRQTMMQGLELLAYFRNRAPLDDSGMPKDRFSAEMPDATLATLKIQPSEPRDSAVYFCASVTKRDEQFFGPGTRLTVL.

The chain links TRBV4-2 to TRBJ1-1; possibly TRBD1 for D (5 bases). CDR1 and CDR2 from the germline V gene are LGHNA and YNFKEQ. This CDR3 comprises 16 residues. V was cut by 1 base and J by 3 bases, with 15 bases left in between. The DNA for the CDR3 is TGTGCCAGCAGCCAAGGGTATCGGGGGATTTACACTGAAGCTTTCTTT. This translates into CASSQGYRGIYTEAFF.

The chain recombines TRBV6-5 with TRBJ2-1; a weak D match, TRBD2 (6 bases). Between the trimmed V and J ends, which lost 2 bases and 6 bases, there was a span of 11 bases. The germline CDR1 and CDR2 sequences are MNHEY and SVGAGI. The CDR3 loop spans 14 amino acids. DNA for the CDR3: TGTGCCAGCAGTTACGGACGGAGGGGCAATGAGCAGTTCTTC. Its protein product is CASSYGRRGNEQFF.

This chain connects TRBV20-1 to TRBJ2-7; D remains unclear. This CDR3 spans 12 amino acids. Looked up from germline, CDR1 is DFQATT and CDR2 is SNEGSKA (reference sequence). Trimming stripped 6 bases from V and 2 bases from J, with 11 bases between. CDR3 loop: CSAIHQAYEQYF. The CDR3 DNA reads as TGCAGTGCAATTCATCAGGCCTACGAGCAGTACTTC.

V and J are TRBV20-1 and TRBJ2-3, with a tentative D call TRBD2 (5 bases). The CDR3 length is 14 residues. CDR1 is DFQATT, CDR2 SNEGSKA, per germline (reference sequence). V lost 1 base and J 4 bases, leaving 12 bases between the germline ends. The CDR3: CSARGLAEADTQYF. CDR3 in DNA: TGCAGTGCTAGAGGGCTAGCAGAGGCAGATACGCAGTATTTT.

V usage is TRBV20-1 and J usage is TRBJ1-6; TRBD1 matches at 7 bases. Germline CDR1 and CDR2: DFQATT and SNEGSKA (reference sequence). The CDR3 covers 16 residues. With 0 bases clipped from V and 0 bases from J, the junction kept 2 bases outside the gene matches. The DNA for the CDR3 is TGCAGTGCTAGAGAACAGGGGAGCTCCTATAATTCACCCCTCCACTTT. Translation: CSAREQGSSYNSPLHF.

This clonotype was found once. This sequence joins TRBV18 and TRBJ2-1; a weak D match, TRBD2 (5 bases). The CDR3 runs to 14 residues. The germline V gene has CDR1 KGHSH and CDR2 LQKENI. V dropped 0 bases and J dropped 6 bases, with 9 bases sitting between them. The CDR3: CASSPPGVGNEQFF. DNA for the CDR3: TGTGCCAGCTCACCACCGGGAGTGGGCAATGAGCAGTTCTTC.

The chain couples TRBV9 to TRBJ2-7; either TRBD1 or TRBD2 may fit D (5 bases each). CDR3 length: 13 residues. V lost 3 bases and J lost 5, with 12 bases in between. CDR1 is SGDLS, CDR2 YYNGEE, per germline. The CDR3 coding sequence is TGTGCCAGCAGCGGGGGACGGAGCGACGAGCAGTACTTC. Residues: CASSGGRSDEQYF.

Only one count was recorded for this clonotype. CDR3 bases: TGCAGTGCTAACTTTTACAATGAGCAGTTCTTC. This sequence encodes CSANFYNEQFF. The chain uses TRBV20-1 and TRBJ2-1, with unresolved D. Trimming pared 4 bases from V and 4 bases from J, leaving 5 bases between. This CDR3 spans 11 amino acids. Germline CDR1 DFQATT, CDR2 SNEGSKA (reference sequence).

The chain carries TRBV18 and TRBJ2-4, with D possibly being TRBD2 (6 bases). Germline V gene data show CDR1 as KGHSH and CDR2 as LQKENI. CDR3 length: 18 amino acids. Trimming removed 2 bases at V and 0 bases at J, with 17 bases between. The CDR3 here is CASSPGTWGVLAKNIQYF. CDR3 nucleotides: TGTGCCAGCTCACCAGGAACGTGGGGGGTACTAGCCAAAAACATTCAGTACTTC. Full variable domain (missing parts from reference TRBV18 and TRBJ2-4): NAGVMQNPRHLVRRRGQEARLRCSPMKGHSHVYWYRQLPEEGLKFMVYLQKENIIDESGMPKERFSAEFPKEGPSILRIQQVVRGDSAAYFCASSPGTWGVLAKNIQYFGAGTRLSVL.

The chain uses TRBV3-1 and TRBJ2-7, with 10 bases matching TRBD2. Per germline, CDR1 LGHDT and CDR2 YNNKEL (reference sequence). The CDR3 extends over 16 amino acids. J lost 0 bases, V lost 5 bases, and 7 bases had no gene match. CDR3 region: CASSALAGASSYEQYF. The CDR3 bases are TGTGCCAGCAGCGCGCTAGCGGGGGCCTCCTCCTACGAGCAGTACTTC.

The chain recombines TRBV12-3 or TRBV12-4 with TRBJ1-1; D may be TRBD1 (6 bases). The CDR3 has 12 residues. V lost 3 bases, J lost 7 bases, and 9 bases lay in between. CDR3 in DNA: TGTGCCAGCAGTTTTTCGACAGGTGAAGCTTTCTTT. The encoded protein is CASSFSTGEAFF.

J is TRBJ2-3 and V is TRBV7-2; 9 nucleotides line up with TRBD2. The germline gives CDR1 SGHTA, CDR2 FQGNSA. The V gene end was trimmed by 1 base and the J gene end by 4 bases; junction bases not matched to a gene: 9. CDR3 length: 17 amino acids. CDR3 region: CASSLVGGGGAADTQYF. The CDR3 DNA reads as TGTGCCAGCAGCTTAGTGGGTGGCGGGGGGGCCGCAGATACGCAGTATTTT.

This chain connects TRBV20-1 to TRBJ1-2, with unresolved D. Germline V CDR1 and CDR2: DFQATT, SNEGSKA (reference sequence). The V gene lost 1 base and the J gene lost 1 base, with 7 bases spanning the gap. CDR3 length equals 13 residues. CDR3 protein: CSARANNNYGYTF. In DNA, the CDR3 is TGCAGTGCTAGAGCCAACAATAACTATGGCTACACCTTC.

The genes are TRBV5-1 and TRBJ1-2, with D tentatively TRBD1 (6 bases). The CDR3 has 14 residues. CDR1 is SGHRS and CDR2 is YFSETQ in the germline V gene. With 2 bases removed from V and 5 bases from J, the gap between germline ends came to 13 bases. CDR3 sequence: CASSLQGAQYGYTF. The CDR3 bases are TGCGCCAGCAGCTTACAGGGTGCCCAATATGGCTACACCTTC.

With regard to this clonotype: The junction departs from germline at one end; a sequencing error may be responsible. The J gene is TRBJ1-4, the V gene TRBV29-1; D is unresolved. Germline CDR1 reads SQVTM; CDR2 reads ANQGSEA. CDR3 size: 10 residues. The CDR3 DNA reads TGCAGCGATGAATCGGAAAAACTGTTTTTT. Amino acid sequence: CSDESEKLFF. The full variable domain, with the rest looked up from reference TRBV29-1 and TRBJ1-4, is SAVISQKPSRDICQRGTSLTIQCQVDSQVTMMFWYRQQPGQSLTLIATANQGSEATYESGFVIDKFPISRPNLTFSTLTVSNMSPEDSSIYLCSDESEKLFFGSGTQLSVL.